These 7 T cell receptor beta chains were all obtained from the same sample, sequenced in a study of blood T cell repertoires in COVID-19 (dated by TCRdb to the early 2020s). Library preparation was by the immunoSEQ multiplex PCR assay. The immuneACCESS repertoire file appears here via TCRdb, limited to in-frame rearrangements. These files lack a portion of the clones; in checked studies, under half of the deficit traces to unresolved V genes, and the cause of the others is not known. The sample contains about 180,000 clones, 80% to 90% of them found a single time. Approximately 12% of the sample goes to the ten largest clones. Sequenced material: peripheral blood. These receptors all come from a woman at least 80 years old with COVID-19, enrolled during active disease.

The chain links TRBV13 to TRBJ2-1, with 12 bases identical to TRBD2. J gave up 5 bases and V 1 base, and 6 bases lay outside the gene matches. The germline V gene encodes CDR1 PRHDT and CDR2 FYEKMQ (reference sequence). This CDR3 is built from 17 residues. The chain's CDR3 is CASSLALLAGGNNEQFF. The CDR3 nucleotides are TGTGCCAGCAGCTTAGCGCTACTAGCGGGAGGAAACAATGAGCAGTTCTTC.

The rearrangement uses TRBV5-4 and TRBJ2-5; TRBD1 matches 11 bases. The ends lost 4 bases at V and 2 bases at J; junction bases unmatched: 1. The V gene's germline CDR1 is SGHNT and CDR2 YYREEE (reference sequence). The CDR3 sequence is 14 residues long. This CDR3 reads CASSRDRGQETQYF. In DNA, the CDR3 is TGTGCCAGCAGCCGGGACAGGGGGCAAGAGACCCAGTACTTC.

The rearrangement links TRBV20-1 to TRBJ1-3; TRBD1 matches at 8 bases. Losses at the gene ends were 3 bases for V and 3 bases for J; bases not matched to a gene: 1. The CDR3 is 13 amino acids. Germline-derived CDR1 and CDR2 are DFQATT and SNEGSKA (reference sequence). DNA of the CDR3: TGCAGTGCTAGTGACAGGGGTGGAAACACCATATATTTT. It translates to CSASDRGGNTIYF.

The chain recombines TRBV5-6 with TRBJ2-7, with D perhaps matching TRBD2 (5 bases). The CDR3 runs to 14 residues. Between the trimmed V and J ends, which lost 4 bases and 7 bases, there was a span of 18 bases. The germline V gene encodes CDR1 SGHDT and CDR2 YYEEEE. DNA of the CDR3: TGTGCCAGCAGCCCTCAGCCCCTTACGGGAGAGCAGTACTTC. Protein sequence: CASSPQPLTGEQYF.

The chain uses TRBV7-2 and TRBJ2-5; D is unclear. Per the germline V gene, CDR1 is SGHTA and CDR2 is FQGNSA. The CDR3 is 14 amino acids. The V end lost 1 base, the J end lost 4 bases, and 10 bases lay between the germline ends. The CDR3, as DNA: TGTGCCAGCAGCTTAGTAGGCGGTCTAGAGACCCAGTACTTC. It specifies CASSLVGGLETQYF.

Of note for this clone: A much larger clone differs by one base, so this may be a read error. The chain employs TRBV28 and TRBJ2-7, with D uncertain. Trimming left V 4 bases short and J 3 bases short, with 4 bases between. The CDR3 sequence is 11 residues long. The germline gives CDR1 MDHEN, CDR2 SYDVKM. In DNA form, the CDR3 reads TGTGCCAGCAGTTCACTCTACGAGCAGTACTTC. The encoded protein is CASSSLYEQYF.

V gene TRBV15 combines with J gene TRBJ1-2, with D unclear. The V gene lost 1 base and the J gene lost 6 bases, with 15 bases spanning the gap. The length of the CDR3 is 15 residues. CDR1 and CDR2 (germline): LNHNV, YYDKDF (reference sequence). The CDR3 region has the DNA TGTGCCACCAGCAGAGTTAGACCAGGAGGAGATGGCTACACCTTC. Amino acid sequence: CATSRVRPGGDGYTF.